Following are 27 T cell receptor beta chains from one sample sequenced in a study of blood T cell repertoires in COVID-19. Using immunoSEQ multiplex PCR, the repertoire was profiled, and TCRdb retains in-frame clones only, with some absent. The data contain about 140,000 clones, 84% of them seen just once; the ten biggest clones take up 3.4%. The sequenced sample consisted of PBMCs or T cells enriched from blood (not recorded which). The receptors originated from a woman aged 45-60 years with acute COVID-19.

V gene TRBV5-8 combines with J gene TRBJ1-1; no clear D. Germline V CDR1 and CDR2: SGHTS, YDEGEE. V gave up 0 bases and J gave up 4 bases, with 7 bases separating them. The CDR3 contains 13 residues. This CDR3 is CASSLGSGTEAFF. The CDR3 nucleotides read TGTGCCAGCAGCTTGGGGTCAGGCACTGAAGCTTTCTTT.

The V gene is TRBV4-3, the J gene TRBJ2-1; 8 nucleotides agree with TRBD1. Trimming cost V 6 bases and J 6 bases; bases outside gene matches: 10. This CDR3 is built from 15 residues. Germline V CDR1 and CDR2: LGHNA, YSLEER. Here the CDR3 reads CASRSTDRGGNEQFF. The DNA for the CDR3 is TGCGCCAGCAGATCCACCGACAGGGGAGGCAATGAGCAGTTCTTC.

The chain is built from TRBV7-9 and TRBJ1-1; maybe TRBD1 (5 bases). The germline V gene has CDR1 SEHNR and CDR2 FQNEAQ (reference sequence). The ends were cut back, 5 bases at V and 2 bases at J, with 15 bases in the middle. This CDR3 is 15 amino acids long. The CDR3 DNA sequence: TGTGCCAGCAGCCCTAGGGGAGGTAAAAACACTGAAGCTTTCTTT. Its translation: CASSPRGGKNTEAFF.

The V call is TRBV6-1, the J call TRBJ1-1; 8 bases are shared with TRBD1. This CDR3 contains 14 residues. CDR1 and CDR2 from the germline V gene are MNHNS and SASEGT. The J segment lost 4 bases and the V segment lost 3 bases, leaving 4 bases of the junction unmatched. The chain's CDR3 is CASSDPGQGTEAFF. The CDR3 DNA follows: TGTGCCAGCAGTGATCCAGGACAGGGCACTGAAGCTTTCTTT.

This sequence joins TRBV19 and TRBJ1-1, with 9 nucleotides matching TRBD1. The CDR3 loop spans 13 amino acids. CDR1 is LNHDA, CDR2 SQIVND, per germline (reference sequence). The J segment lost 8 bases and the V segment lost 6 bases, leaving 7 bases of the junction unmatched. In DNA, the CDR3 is TGTGCCAGTAGGGGGACAGGGCGCCGCGAAGCTTTCTTT. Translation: CASRGTGRREAFF.

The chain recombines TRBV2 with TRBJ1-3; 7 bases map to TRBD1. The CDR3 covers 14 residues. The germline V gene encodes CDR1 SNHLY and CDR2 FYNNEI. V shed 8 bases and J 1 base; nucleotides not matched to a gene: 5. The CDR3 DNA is TGTGCCAGCGGGATACAGGGGTCTGGAAACACCATATATTTT. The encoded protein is CASGIQGSGNTIYF. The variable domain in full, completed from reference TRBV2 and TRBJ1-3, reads EPEVTQTPSHQVTQMGQEVILRCVPISNHLYFYWYRQILGQKVEFLVSFYNNEISEKSEIFDDQFSVERPDGSNFTLKIRSTKLEDSAMYFCASGIQGSGNTIYFGEGSWLTVV.

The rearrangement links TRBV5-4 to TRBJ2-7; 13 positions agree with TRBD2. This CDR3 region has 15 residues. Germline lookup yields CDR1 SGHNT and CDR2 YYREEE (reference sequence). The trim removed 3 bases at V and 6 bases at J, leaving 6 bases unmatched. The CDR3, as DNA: TGTGCCAGCAGCTACGGGACTAGCGGGGAGTCCGAGCAGTACTTC. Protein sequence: CASSYGTSGESEQYF.

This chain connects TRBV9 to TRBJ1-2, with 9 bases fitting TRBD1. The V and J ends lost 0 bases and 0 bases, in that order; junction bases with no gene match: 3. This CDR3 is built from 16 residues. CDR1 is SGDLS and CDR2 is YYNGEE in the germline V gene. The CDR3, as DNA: TGTGCCAGCAGCGTAGACAGGGGGCCGACTAACTATGGCTACACCTTC. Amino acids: CASSVDRGPTNYGYTF.

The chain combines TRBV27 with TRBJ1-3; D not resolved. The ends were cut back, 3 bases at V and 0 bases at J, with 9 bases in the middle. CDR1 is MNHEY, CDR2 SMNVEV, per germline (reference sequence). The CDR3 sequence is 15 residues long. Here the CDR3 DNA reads TGTGCCAGCAGTTTGGCAGGTAGCTCTGGAAACACCATATATTTT. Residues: CASSLAGSSGNTIYF.

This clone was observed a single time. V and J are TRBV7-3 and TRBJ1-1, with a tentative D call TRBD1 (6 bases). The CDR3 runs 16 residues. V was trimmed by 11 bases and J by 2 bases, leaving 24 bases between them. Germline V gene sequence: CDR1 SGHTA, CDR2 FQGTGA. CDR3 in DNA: TGTGCCCCCCCTCCTGGGGGCCCCTTGTGTAACACTGAAGCTTTCTTT. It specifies CAPPPGGPLCNTEAFF.

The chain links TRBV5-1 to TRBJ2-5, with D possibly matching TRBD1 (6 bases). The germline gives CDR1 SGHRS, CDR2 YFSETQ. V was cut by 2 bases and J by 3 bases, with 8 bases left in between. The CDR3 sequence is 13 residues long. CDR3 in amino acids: CASSLQGEETQYF. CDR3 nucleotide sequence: TGCGCCAGCAGCTTACAGGGAGAAGAGACCCAGTACTTC.

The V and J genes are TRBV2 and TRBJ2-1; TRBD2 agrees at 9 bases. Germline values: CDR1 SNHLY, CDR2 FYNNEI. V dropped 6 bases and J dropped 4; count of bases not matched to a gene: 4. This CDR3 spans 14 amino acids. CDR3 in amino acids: CASRPLAGYNEQFF. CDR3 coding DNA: TGTGCCAGCAGGCCCCTAGCGGGGTACAATGAGCAGTTCTTC.

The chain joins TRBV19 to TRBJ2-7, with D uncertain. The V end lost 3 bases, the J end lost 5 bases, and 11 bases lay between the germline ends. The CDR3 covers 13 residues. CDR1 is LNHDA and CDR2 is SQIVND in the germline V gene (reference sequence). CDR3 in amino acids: CASSMWAWDEQYF. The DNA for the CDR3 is TGTGCCAGTAGTATGTGGGCGTGGGACGAGCAGTACTTC.

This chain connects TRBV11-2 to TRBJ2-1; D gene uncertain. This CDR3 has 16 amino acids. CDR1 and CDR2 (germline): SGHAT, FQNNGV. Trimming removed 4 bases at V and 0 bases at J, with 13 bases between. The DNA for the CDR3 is TGTGCCAGCAGCTCACCGCCGAAGAGCTCCTACAATGAGCAGTTCTTC. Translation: CASSSPPKSSYNEQFF.

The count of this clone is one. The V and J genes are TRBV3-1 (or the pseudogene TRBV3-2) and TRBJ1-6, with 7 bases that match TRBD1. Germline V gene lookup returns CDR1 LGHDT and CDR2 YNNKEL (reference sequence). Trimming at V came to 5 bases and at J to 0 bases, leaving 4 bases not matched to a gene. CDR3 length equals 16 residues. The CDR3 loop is CASSDRASSYNSPLHF. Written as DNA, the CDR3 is TGTGCCAGCAGCGACAGGGCCAGCTCCTATAATTCACCCCTCCACTTT.

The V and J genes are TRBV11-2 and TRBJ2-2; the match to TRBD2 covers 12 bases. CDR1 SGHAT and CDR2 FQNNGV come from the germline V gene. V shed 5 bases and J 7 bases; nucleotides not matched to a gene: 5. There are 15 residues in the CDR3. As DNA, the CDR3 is TGTGCCAGCAGCCTAGCGGGAGGGCTTAGCGGGGAGCTGTTTTTT. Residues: CASSLAGGLSGELFF. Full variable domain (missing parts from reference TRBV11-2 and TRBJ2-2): EAGVAQSPRYKIIEKRQSVAFWCNPISGHATLYWYQQILGQGPKLLIQFQNNGVVDDSQLPKDRFSAERLKGVDSTLKIQPAKLEDSAVYLCASSLAGGLSGELFFGEGSRLTVL.

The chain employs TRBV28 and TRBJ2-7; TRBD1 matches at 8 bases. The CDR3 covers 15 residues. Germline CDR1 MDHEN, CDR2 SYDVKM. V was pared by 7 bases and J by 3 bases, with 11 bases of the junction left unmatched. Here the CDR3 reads CASTEGQVSIYEQYF. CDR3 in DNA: TGTGCCAGCACCGAGGGACAGGTGTCAATCTACGAGCAGTACTTC. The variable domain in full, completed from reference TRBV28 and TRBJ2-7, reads DVKVTQSSRYLVKRTGEKVFLECVQDMDHENMFWYRQDPGLGLRLIYFSYDVKMKEKGDIPEGYSVSREKKERFSLILESASTNQTSMYLCASTEGQVSIYEQYFGPGTRLTVT.

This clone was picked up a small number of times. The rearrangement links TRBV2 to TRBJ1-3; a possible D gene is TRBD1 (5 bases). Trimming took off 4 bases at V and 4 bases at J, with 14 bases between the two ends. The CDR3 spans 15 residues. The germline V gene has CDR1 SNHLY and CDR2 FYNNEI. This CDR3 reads CASSGRTGPGNTIYF. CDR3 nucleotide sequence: TGTGCCAGCAGTGGACGAACAGGACCAGGAAACACCATATATTTT.

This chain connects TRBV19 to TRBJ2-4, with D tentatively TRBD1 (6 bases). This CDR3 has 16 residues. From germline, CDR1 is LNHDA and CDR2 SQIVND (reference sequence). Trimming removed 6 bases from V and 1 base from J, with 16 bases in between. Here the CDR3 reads CASRPRGSEAKNIQYF. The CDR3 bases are TGTGCCAGTAGGCCTAGGGGGAGTGAGGCCAAAAACATTCAGTACTTC.

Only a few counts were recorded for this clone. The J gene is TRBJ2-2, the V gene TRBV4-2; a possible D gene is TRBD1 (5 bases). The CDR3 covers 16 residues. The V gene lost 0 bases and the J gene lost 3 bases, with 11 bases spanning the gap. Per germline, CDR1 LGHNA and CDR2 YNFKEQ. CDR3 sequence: CASSQDSARDTGELFF. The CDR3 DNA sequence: TGTGCCAGCAGCCAAGATTCTGCCAGGGACACCGGGGAGCTGTTTTTT.

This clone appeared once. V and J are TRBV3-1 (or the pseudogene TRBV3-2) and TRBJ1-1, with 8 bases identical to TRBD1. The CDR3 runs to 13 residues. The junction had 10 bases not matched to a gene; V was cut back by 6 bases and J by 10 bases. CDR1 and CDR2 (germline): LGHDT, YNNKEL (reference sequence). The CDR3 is CASSPTTGVGAFF. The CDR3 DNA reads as TGTGCCAGCAGTCCGACGACAGGGGTAGGAGCTTTCTTT.

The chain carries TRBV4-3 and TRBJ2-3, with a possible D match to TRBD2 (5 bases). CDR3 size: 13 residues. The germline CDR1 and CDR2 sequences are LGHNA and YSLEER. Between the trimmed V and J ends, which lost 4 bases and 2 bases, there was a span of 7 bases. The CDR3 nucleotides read TGCGCCAGCAGCCGGACTGACACAGATACGCAGTATTTT. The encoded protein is CASSRTDTDTQYF.

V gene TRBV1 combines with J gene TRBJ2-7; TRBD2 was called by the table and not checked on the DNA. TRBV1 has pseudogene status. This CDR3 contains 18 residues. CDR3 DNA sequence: TGCACCAGCAGCCAAGATAGCAGCGGGTGGGTAAGCTCCTACGAGCAGTACTTC. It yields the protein CTSSQDSSGWVSSYEQYF.

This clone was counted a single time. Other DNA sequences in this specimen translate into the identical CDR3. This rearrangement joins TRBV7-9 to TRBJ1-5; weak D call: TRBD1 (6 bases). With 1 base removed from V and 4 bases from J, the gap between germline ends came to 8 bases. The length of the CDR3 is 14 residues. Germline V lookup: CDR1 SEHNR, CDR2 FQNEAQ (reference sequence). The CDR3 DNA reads TGTGCCAGCAGCTTAGAAGGGGGAAATCAGCCCCAGCATTTT. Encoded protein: CASSLEGGNQPQHF.

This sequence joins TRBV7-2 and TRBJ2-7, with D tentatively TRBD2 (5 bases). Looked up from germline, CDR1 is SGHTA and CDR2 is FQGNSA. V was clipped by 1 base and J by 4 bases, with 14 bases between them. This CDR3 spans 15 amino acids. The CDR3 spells CASSLVGAGTYEQYF. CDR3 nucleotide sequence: TGTGCCAGCAGCTTAGTGGGAGCCGGAACTTACGAGCAGTACTTC.

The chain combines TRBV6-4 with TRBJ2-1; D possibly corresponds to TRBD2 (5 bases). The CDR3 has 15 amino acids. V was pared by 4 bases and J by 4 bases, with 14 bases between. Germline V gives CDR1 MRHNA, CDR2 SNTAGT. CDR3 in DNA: TGTGCCAGCAGTGTTTTCAGCGGAACATACAATGAGCAGTTCTTC. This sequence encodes CASSVFSGTYNEQFF.

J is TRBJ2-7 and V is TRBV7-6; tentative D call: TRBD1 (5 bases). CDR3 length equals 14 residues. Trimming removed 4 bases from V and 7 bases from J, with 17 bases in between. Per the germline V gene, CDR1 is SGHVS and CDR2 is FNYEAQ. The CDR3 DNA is TGTGCCAGCAGCTCCCAGGGTGCAGCTGGGGAGCAGTACTTC. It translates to CASSSQGAAGEQYF.